These T cell receptor beta chains were read from a single sample in a study of shared clonotypes between healthy human individuals. Sequencing used immunoSEQ multiplex PCR; TCRdb keeps in-frame clones, though not all of them. This table has over a million clones, approximately 96% appearing once. Sequencing was performed on naive CD4+ T cells sorted from blood. Source of these receptors: a man aged 30 to 39 in good health. Both conserved end residues are part of each CDR3. The D gene is left open where the match is weak. Size values are once, few and many counts, or a class for expanded clones, and some rows have none.

V: TRBV5-6
size: .
J: TRBJ2-7
D: .
DNA: TGTGCCAGCAGCAAGGGACCCTACGAGCAGTACTTC
CDR3: CASSKGPYEQYF

V: TRBV6-5
size: .
J: TRBJ1-1
D: TRBD1
DNA: TGTGCCAGCAGGAACCCAGGACAGGGGGGAACTGAAGCTTTCTTT
CDR3: CASRNPGQGGTEAFF

V: TRBV6-5
size: few
J: TRBJ1-2
D: .
DNA: TGTGCCAGCAGTTACTCATCGGGAGGGGCTTATGGCTACACCTTC
CDR3: CASSYSSGGAYGYTF

V: TRBV4-3
size: once
J: TRBJ2-7
D: .
DNA: TGCGCCAGCAGCCAAGAAAGACTGGCCTACGAGCAGTACTTC
CDR3: CASSQERLAYEQYF

V: TRBV2
size: .
J: TRBJ1-3
D: .
DNA: TGTGCCGCGGAGGCAGGAAGAAACACCATATATTTT
CDR3: CAAEAGRNTIYF

V: TRBV9
size: .
J: TRBJ2-7
D: .
DNA: TGTGCCAGCAGCGCAGGTCCAGTGGGGGACTACGAGCAGTACTTC
CDR3: CASSAGPVGDYEQYF

V: TRBV10-3
size: .
J: TRBJ2-2
D: .
DNA: TGTGCCATCAGTAGACAAAGGGGAACCGGGGAGCTGTTTTTT
CDR3: CAISRQRGTGELFF

V: TRBV5-4
size: .
J: TRBJ2-7
D: TRBD2
DNA: TGTGCCAGCAGCCAATCGGGCCTAGCGGGAGGTAAACGAAAGTACTTC
CDR3: CASSQSGLAGGKRKYF

V: TRBV9
size: .
J: TRBJ2-2
D: TRBD2
DNA: TGTGCCAGCAGCAGACTAGCGGGAGCTGGCGGGGAGCTGTTTTTT
CDR3: CASSRLAGAGGELFF

V: TRBV5-1
size: .
J: TRBJ2-5
D: .
DNA: TGCGCCAGCAGCTTGGCCAGTCTCGGCAGGGCCCCCCAAGAGACCCAGTACTTC
CDR3: CASSLASLGRAPQETQYF

V: TRBV6-1
size: .
J: TRBJ2-4
D: .
DNA: TGTGCCAGCAGTGTAGGTTCCCTAGCCAAAAACATTCAGTACTTC
CDR3: CASSVGSLAKNIQYF

V: TRBV28
size: .
J: TRBJ2-3
D: TRBD1
DNA: TGTGCCAGCAGTTTGCCGACTACAGGGGTGGTTACGCAGTATTTT
CDR3: CASSLPTTGVVTQYF

V: TRBV9
size: .
J: TRBJ2-1
D: .
DNA: TGTGCCAGCAGCGTAGCCCCAAACAATGAGCAGTTCTTC
CDR3: CASSVAPNNEQFF

V: TRBV11-1
size: .
J: TRBJ2-1
D: .
DNA: TGTGCCAGCAGTAAGGGTGTGGGGGGGGCTTCCTACAATGAGCAGTTCTTC
CDR3: CASSKGVGGASYNEQFF

V: TRBV18
size: .
J: TRBJ1-1
D: .
DNA: TGTGCCAGCTCACCCCCAGGTTCGACGTACTACACTGAAGCTTTCTTT
CDR3: CASSPPGSTYYTEAFF

V: TRBV19
size: .
J: TRBJ1-4
D: .
DNA: TGTGCCAGTAGTATCCCATTGACAGCCAAAAATGAAAAACTGTTTTTT
CDR3: CASSIPLTAKNEKLFF